Each of the 15 T cell receptor beta chains below was sequenced from the same sample in a study of blood T cell repertoires in COVID-19. Sequenced by immunoSEQ multiplex PCR; TCRdb stores in-frame clones only, minus some. The sample records approximately 240,000 clones, approximately 86% being singletons. The source material was peripheral blood. The source of these receptors is a woman in her twenties or thirties with COVID-19, enrolled during active disease.

The rearrangement links TRBV2 to TRBJ1-5; D unresolved. Per the germline V gene, CDR1 is SNHLY and CDR2 is FYNNEI. The CDR3 runs 15 residues. The ends were cut back, 6 bases at V and 0 bases at J, with 12 bases in the middle. For the CDR3, the DNA is TGTGCCAGCAGAAGCAACCTAAATAGCAATCAGCCCCAGCATTTT. It encodes CASRSNLNSNQPQHF.

The chain employs TRBV4-3 and TRBJ2-7, with D perhaps TRBD1 (6 bases). CDR3 length equals 16 residues. V was trimmed by 0 bases and J by 2 bases, leaving 14 bases between them. The germline gives CDR1 LGHNA, CDR2 YSLEER. The chain's CDR3 is CASSQDRVDSPYEQYF. In DNA, the CDR3 is TGCGCCAGCAGCCAAGATCGAGTGGACAGCCCCTACGAGCAGTACTTC.

This rearrangement joins TRBV5-1 to TRBJ2-2; D might be TRBD2 (5 bases). The CDR3 runs 17 residues. Germline V CDR1 and CDR2: SGHRS, YFSETQ. Trimming took 1 base from V and 1 from J, leaving 14 bases between them. CDR3 loop: CASSLRSGLGNTGELFF. DNA of the CDR3: TGCGCCAGCAGCTTGCGGTCTGGACTGGGGAACACCGGGGAGCTGTTTTTT.

The table lists this clone with a count of one. The V gene is TRBV5-5, the J gene TRBJ2-7; D remains unclear. The CDR3 is made up of 13 amino acids. V was pared by 5 bases and J by 2 bases, with 11 bases between. Germline lookup yields CDR1 SGHKS and CDR2 YYEKEE (reference sequence). This chain's CDR3 is CASSWATAYEQYF. The CDR3 DNA is TGTGCCAGCAGTTGGGCGACCGCCTACGAGCAGTACTTC.

The V and J genes are TRBV6-5 and TRBJ1-6; D might be TRBD1 (5 bases). V lost 11 bases, J lost 3 bases, and 11 bases lay in between. This CDR3 has 13 amino acids. From germline, CDR1 is MNHEY and CDR2 SVGAGI. CDR3 in amino acids: CAGATDYNSPLHF. CDR3 sequence (DNA): TGTGCCGGAGCGACAGACTATAATTCACCCCTCCACTTT.

The V call is TRBV5-5, the J call TRBJ2-7; TRBD1 is a possible D gene (6 bases). The CDR3 spans 15 residues. V was pared by 3 bases and J by 2 bases, with 15 bases between. Germline-derived CDR1 and CDR2 are SGHKS and YYEKEE (reference sequence). The CDR3 nucleotides read TGTGCCAGCAGCTCCCTTCGGACAGCGGCCTACGAGCAGTACTTC. It specifies CASSSLRTAAYEQYF. Together with reference TRBV5-5 and TRBJ2-7, the CDR3 gives the full variable domain: DAGVTQSPTHLIKTRGQQVTLRCSPISGHKSVSWYQQVLGQGPQFIFQYYEKEERGRGNFPDRFSARQFPNYSSELNVNALLLGDSALYLCASSSLRTAAYEQYFGPGTRLTVT.

The CDR3 is CASSLQGKGNQPQHF. The CDR3 bases are TGTGCCAGCAGCCTCCAGGGTAAGGGCAATCAGCCCCAGCATTTT. This rearrangement joins TRBV3-1 (or the pseudogene TRBV3-2) to TRBJ1-5; D is possibly TRBD1 (5 bases). V lost 4 bases and J 2 bases, leaving 12 bases between the germline ends. This CDR3 is 15 amino acids long. CDR1 LGHDT and CDR2 YNNKEL come from the germline V gene (reference sequence).

The chain has TRBV6-1 and TRBJ2-7, with a possible D match to TRBD1 (6 bases). Germline CDR1 reads MNHNS; CDR2 reads SASEGT. V was shortened by 3 bases and J by 2 bases, with 26 bases between the two germline ends. The CDR3 consists of 19 residues. In nucleotides, the CDR3 is TGTGCCAGCAGTGATACCGGGACATTCCCAATGACGATAACCTACGAGCAGTACTTC. Encoded protein: CASSDTGTFPMTITYEQYF.

This clone has only one observation. J is TRBJ1-1 and V is TRBV4-3; 10 bases align to TRBD1. The CDR3 contains 16 residues. After removal of 0 bases from V and 4 bases from J, the junction contained 5 bases not matched to a gene. Germline-derived CDR1 and CDR2 are LGHNA and YSLEER. CDR3 DNA: TGCGCCAGCAGCCAAGAGCCCGGGACAGGGGCCACTGAAGCTTTCTTT. It yields the protein CASSQEPGTGATEAFF.

J is TRBJ1-1 and V is TRBV27; TRBD1 matches 7 bases. Germline values: CDR1 MNHEY, CDR2 SMNVEV (reference sequence). This CDR3 has 13 residues. Trimming cost V 2 bases and J 6 bases; bases outside gene matches: 3. CDR3 protein: CASSLGGGSEAFF. The CDR3 nucleotides read TGTGCCAGCAGTTTAGGAGGGGGCTCTGAAGCTTTCTTT.

This chain joins TRBV7-9 and TRBJ2-5; 13 positions agree with TRBD2. The trim removed 8 bases at V and 0 bases at J, leaving 9 bases unmatched. CDR1 is SEHNR, CDR2 FQNEAQ, per germline (reference sequence). There are 17 residues in the CDR3. Here the CDR3 reads CASGTSGGALYQETQYF. The CDR3 DNA reads as TGTGCCAGCGGAACTAGCGGGGGGGCCTTGTACCAAGAGACCCAGTACTTC. The full variable domain, with the rest looked up from reference TRBV7-9 and TRBJ2-5, is DTGVSQNPRHKITKRGQNVTFRCDPISEHNRLYWYRQTLGQGPEFLTYFQNEAQLEKSRLLSDRFSAERPKGSFSTLEIQRTEQGDSAMYLCASGTSGGALYQETQYFGPGTRLLVL.

There are a few counts of this clone. This chain uses TRBV9 with TRBJ2-1; weak D call: TRBD2 (5 bases). Trimming cost V 0 bases and J 6 bases, with 10 bases left between them. This CDR3 spans 14 amino acids. Germline CDR1 reads SGDLS; CDR2 reads YYNGEE. This CDR3 reads CASSVERDGNEQFF. CDR3 sequence (DNA): TGTGCCAGCAGCGTAGAACGGGATGGCAATGAGCAGTTCTTC.

The chain uses TRBV11-2 and TRBJ1-1; the match to TRBD1 covers 10 bases. The CDR3 runs 14 residues. Trimming at V came to 6 bases and at J to 6 bases, leaving 7 bases not matched to a gene. In germline, CDR1 is SGHAT, CDR2 FQNNGV. This CDR3 is CASSRRGTGAEAFF. The CDR3 DNA is TGTGCCAGCAGTCGAAGGGGGACAGGGGCTGAAGCTTTCTTT.

This chain connects TRBV5-6 to TRBJ2-7; D is unclear. The V gene's germline CDR1 is SGHDT and CDR2 YYEEEE. This CDR3 comprises 14 residues. V gave up 1 base and J gave up 1 base, with 9 bases separating them. The CDR3 sequence: CASSLRGESYEQYF. For the CDR3, the DNA is TGTGCCAGCAGCTTGCGAGGCGAATCCTACGAGCAGTACTTC.

The chain uses TRBV30 and TRBJ1-2, with D possibly being TRBD1 (6 bases). V was pared by 4 bases and J by 8 bases, with 20 bases between. This CDR3 contains 14 residues. Looked up from germline, CDR1 is GTSNPN and CDR2 is SVGIG (reference sequence). The DNA of the CDR3 is TGTGCCTGGATAACCAGGGGCCTGAGTATAGGCTACACCTTC. This sequence encodes CAWITRGLSIGYTF.